These 9 T cell receptor beta chains were all obtained from the same sample, sequenced in a study of blood T cell repertoires in COVID-19 (TCRdb year 2020). Library preparation used the immunoSEQ multiplex PCR assay. TCRdb mirrors the immuneACCESS table, restricted to in-frame sequences. Some clones are absent from its copies; in checked studies, under half trace to an unresolved V gene, and the reason for the others is unknown. The sample table holds roughly 260,000 clones, of which 88% were seen once. 3.5% to 4.5% of the sample is in the top ten clones. The sequencing input was peripheral blood. The origin of the receptors is a man aged 60-69 years who had recovered from COVID-19.

This clone appeared a single time. The V call is TRBV5-1, the J call TRBJ2-7, with 7 bases aligning to TRBD1. Germline loops: CDR1 SGHRS, CDR2 YFSETQ. V was clipped by 3 bases and J by 0 bases; unmatched bases: 3. The CDR3 sequence is 14 residues long. The CDR3 DNA follows: TGCGCCAGCAGCTATGGGGACAGCTCCTACGAGCAGTACTTC. Its protein product is CASSYGDSSYEQYF.

The chain joins TRBV6-5 to TRBJ1-5; TRBD1 aligns across 11 bases. This CDR3 comprises 16 residues. Per the germline V gene, CDR1 is MNHEY and CDR2 is SVGAGI. Trimming removed 0 bases from V and 6 bases from J; junction bases left unmatched: 4. Here the CDR3 DNA reads TGTGCCAGCAGTTACTCTGGACAGGGGGCAAGTCAGCCCCAGCATTTT. Its protein product is CASSYSGQGASQPQHF.

This chain joins TRBV7-2 and TRBJ2-1; TRBD2 is a possible D gene (7 bases). Trimming pared 4 bases from V and 6 bases from J, leaving 19 bases between. Germline CDR1 and CDR2: SGHTA and FQGNSA. The CDR3 has 16 amino acids. CDR3 loop: CASSSVVAGALNEQFF. The CDR3 DNA sequence: TGTGCCAGCAGCTCAGTGGTGGCGGGGGCGCTCAATGAGCAGTTCTTC.

The rearrangement joins TRBV27 to TRBJ2-7; possible D gene TRBD1, 6 bases. The CDR3 totals 12 residues. The V gene's germline CDR1 is MNHEY and CDR2 SMNVEV (reference sequence). Trimming cost V 1 base and J 6 bases, with 7 bases left between them. DNA for the CDR3: TGTGCCAGCAGTTTATGGGGGCGCGAGCAGTACTTC. It yields the protein CASSLWGREQYF.

This rearrangement joins TRBV7-3 to TRBJ2-5, with a possible D match to TRBD1 (6 bases). CDR3 length: 13 residues. From germline, CDR1 is SGHTA and CDR2 FQGTGA. Deletions cut 1 base from V and 7 bases from J, with 10 bases between. The CDR3 spells CASSLMQTGTQYF. The CDR3 coding sequence is TGTGCCAGCAGCTTAATGCAGACAGGGACCCAGTACTTC.

The gene calls are TRBV9 and TRBJ2-1; TRBD2 matches 11 bases. This CDR3 region has 15 residues. Trimming cost V 4 bases and J 3 bases; bases outside gene matches: 3. Germline assignment: CDR1 SGDLS and CDR2 YYNGEE. For the CDR3, the DNA is TGTGCCAGCAGCCCACTAGCGGGGGACTACAATGAGCAGTTCTTC. The encoded protein is CASSPLAGDYNEQFF.

J is TRBJ2-5 and V is TRBV5-1, with TRBD2 matching over 8 bases. This CDR3 is 15 amino acids long. The ends lost 3 bases at V and 5 bases at J; junction bases unmatched: 9. Per the germline V gene, CDR1 is SGHRS and CDR2 is YFSETQ. The CDR3 DNA reads as TGCGCCAGCAGCTCCACCGGGGGGGGGAAGGAGACCCAGTACTTC. It encodes CASSSTGGGKETQYF.

The rearrangement uses TRBV7-9 and TRBJ2-7, with a possible D match to TRBD2 (6 bases). This CDR3 spans 14 amino acids. The V end lost 2 bases, the J end lost 2 bases, and 10 bases lay between the germline ends. Germline loops: CDR1 SEHNR, CDR2 FQNEAQ (reference sequence). CDR3 nucleotides: TGTGCCAGCAGCTTACAGGGAGGCCCCTACGAGCAGTACTTC. It encodes CASSLQGGPYEQYF.

CDR3 sequence reads: CASSDSGGGTDTQYF. CDR3 nucleotides: TGTGCCAGCAGCGACAGCGGGGGGGGCACAGATACGCAGTATTTT. The chain couples TRBV28 to TRBJ2-3; 10 bases line up with TRBD2. The trim removed 6 bases at V and 1 base at J, leaving 4 bases unmatched. This CDR3 is 15 amino acids long. Looked up from germline, CDR1 is MDHEN and CDR2 is SYDVKM.